The 2 T cell receptor beta chains presented below share a single source sample, sequenced in a study of blood T cells in healthy people across ages. Combining a sample-barcoded 5' primer with a J-beta primer mix, a second PCR ran for about 6 to 12 cycles. One entry per CDR3 protein, called by TCRdb with MiXCR from the 5' RACE reads. The sample records some 890,000 distinct CDR3 sequences, almost 30% being singletons. These data were also filed under a second study, of T cells of mothers and their children.

The source material was blood. Source of these receptors: a middle-aged woman in good health.

Only a few counts were recorded for this clonotype. This chain joins TRBV7-3 and TRBJ2-1, with D possibly being TRBD2 (7 bases). With 0 bases removed from V and 8 bases from J, the gap between germline ends came to 14 bases. The CDR3 covers 15 residues. Germline CDR1 reads SGHTA; CDR2 reads FQGTGA. Written as DNA, the CDR3 is TGTGCCAGCAGCTTAACGGGGGGGGCCGGCTATGAGCAGTTCTTC. Its translation: CASSLTGGAGYEQFF.

This clonotype was seen ten or more times. The chain joins TRBV7-2 to TRBJ1-4; 8 bases agree with TRBD1. The germline gives CDR1 SGHTA, CDR2 FQGNSA. J gave up 4 bases and V 6 bases, and 10 bases lay outside the gene matches. There are 16 residues in the CDR3. The CDR3 DNA follows: TGTGCCAGCAGACCCCAGGGGGCTGGCGGTAATGAAAAACTGTTTTTT. Translating gives CASRPQGAGGNEKLFF.